This TCR beta chain is from a study of vaccination and CD4 T cells after COVID-19. Study in general: SARS-CoV-2, HCoV-NL63, HCoV-OC43 and HCoV-229E supplied the overlapping spike peptides used to stimulate cells.

CDR3 length: 16 residues. Unmatched junction bases numbered 9, after V lost 2 bases and J lost 4 bases. Per the germline V gene, CDR1 is DFQATT and CDR2 is SNEGSKA (reference sequence). As for time point: late sampling 161 to 241 days after vaccination in a few convalescent patients. Treatment defined: roughly ten-day PBMC culture with coronavirus spike peptide pools or control peptides (ViraFEST assay). Cultures used a few million PBMCs per well, 7.5 to 10 IU/ml IL-2 and approximately 9.5 ug/ml peptides. On this clonotype: The antigen remains unidentified.

The Oncomine TCR Beta short-read assay was applied to DNA of cultured CD4+ T cells. Using its own MiXCR run on the PCR reads, TCRdb lists one record per CDR3 protein. The table has approximately 23,000 distinct CDR3 sequences, roughly two fifths seen once. The chain employs TRBV20-1 and TRBJ2-1; 9 bases fit TRBD1. This specimen consisted of CD4+ T cells from blood, cultured in vitro, obtained about 7 months after SARS-CoV-2 vaccination. This clonotype originated in a human donor who had recovered from COVID-19. The CDR3 nucleotides are TGCAGTGCTAGAACATCCGGGACAGGGAGTTACAATGAGCAGTTCTTC. This gives the protein CSARTSGTGSYNEQFF.